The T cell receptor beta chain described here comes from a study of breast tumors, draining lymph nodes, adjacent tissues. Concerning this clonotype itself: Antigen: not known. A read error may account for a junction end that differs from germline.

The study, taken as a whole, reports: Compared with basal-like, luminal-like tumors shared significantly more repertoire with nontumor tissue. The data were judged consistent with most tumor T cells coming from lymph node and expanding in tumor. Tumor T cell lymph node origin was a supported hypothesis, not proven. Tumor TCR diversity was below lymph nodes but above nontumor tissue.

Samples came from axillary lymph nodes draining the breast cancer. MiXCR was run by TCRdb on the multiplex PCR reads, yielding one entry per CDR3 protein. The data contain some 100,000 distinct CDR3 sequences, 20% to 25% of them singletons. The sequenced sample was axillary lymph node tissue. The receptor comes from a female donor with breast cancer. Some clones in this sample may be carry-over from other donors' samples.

CDR3 sequence (DNA): TGTGCCGGCAGTTCATACAAGACAGTCCAAGAGACCCAGTACTTC. It codes for CAGSSYKTVQETQYF. This chain joins TRBV12-3 or TRBV12-4 and TRBJ2-5, with a possible D match to TRBD1 (5 bases). The CDR3 has 15 amino acids.